The rows below give T cell receptor beta chains drawn from one sample of a study. TCRdb reprocessed the 5' RACE reads with MiXCR, giving one entry per CDR3 protein. The table lists 50,000 to 65,000 distinct CDR3 sequences, roughly 28% of them singletons. The sequenced material came from tumor-infiltrating memory CD4+ T cells sorted from the breast tumor. The receptor set was obtained from a female donor with breast cancer. CDR3s include the opening cysteine and the closing phenylalanine or tryptophan. D genes are given only for firm matches. Rows may omit the clone size; those that give it use once, few, many or a size class.

d_call clone_size j_call v_call cdr3_nt cdr3_aa
. . TRBJ1-5 TRBV5-1 TGCGCCAGCAGCTTCGGAGATAGCAATCAGCCCCAGCATTTT CASSFGDSNQPQHF
. . TRBJ2-4 TRBV9 TGTGCCAGCAGCCCGGGAGAAAACATTCAGTACTTC CASSPGENIQYF
TRBD1 . TRBJ1-6 TRBV6-6 TGTGCCAGCGGTCAGGGGGGAGATTCACCCCTCCACTTT CASGQGGDSPLHF
. . TRBJ1-3 TRBV5-1 TGCGCCAGCAGCCCAGGGGCTACCTACTCTGGAAACACCATATATTTT CASSPGATYSGNTIYF
. . TRBJ2-7 TRBV28 TGTGCCAGCAGTTCCGTGAGGGTCTCGTACGAGCAGTACTTC CASSSVRVSYEQYF
. . TRBJ1-1 TRBV20-1 TGCAGTGCTAGAGGGCAAACGAGGACTGAAGCTTTCTTT CSARGQTRTEAFF
. . TRBJ1-4 TRBV6-1 TGTGCCAGCGCCCTAGGGGATGAAAAACTGTTTTTT CASALGDEKLFF
. . TRBJ1-5 TRBV4-1 TGCGCCAGCAGCCAAGTAGGACGCAATCAGCCCCAGCATTTT CASSQVGRNQPQHF
. . TRBJ2-5 TRBV7-2 TGTGCCAGCAGCTTGGGTTGGCAAGAGACCCAGTACTTC CASSLGWQETQYF
. few TRBJ1-4 TRBV20-1 TGCAGTGCTAGAGTAACCGGGGAAATGAAAAAACTGTTTTTT CSARVTGEMKKLFF
. few TRBJ2-5 TRBV12-3/TRBV12-4 TGTGCCAGCAGTTTAGCGCGAGGGGGTGAGACCCAGTACTTC CASSLARGGETQYF
. few TRBJ2-3 TRBV7-3 TGTGCCAGCAGCTTAAGCTGGCGGGCAGATACGCAGTATTTT CASSLSWRADTQYF
. few TRBJ1-4 TRBV5-1 TGCGCCAGCAGCTTGTCGGGCGGAACTAATGAAAAACTGTTTTTT CASSLSGGTNEKLFF
TRBD1 . TRBJ2-5 TRBV19 TGTGCCAGTAGTAATCAGGGGGACCAAGAGACCCAGTACTTC CASSNQGDQETQYF
. few TRBJ1-1 TRBV7-8 TGTGCCAGCAGCTTTGAGGGCCGGAACACTGAAGCTTTCTTT CASSFEGRNTEAFF
. few TRBJ2-3 TRBV5-5 TGTGCCAGCAGCTTGGCCGCAGGGTACCTCACAGATACGCAGTATTTT CASSLAAGYLTDTQYF
TRBD2 . TRBJ2-7 TRBV7-8 TGTGCCAGCACCAAAAACCCGGGAGGCCACGGGCGGGAGCAGTACTTC CASTKNPGGHGREQYF
. . TRBJ2-2 TRBV6-2/TRBV6-3 TGTGCCAGCAGGCGCTACCCCGGGGAGCTGTTTTTT CASRRYPGELFF
. few TRBJ1-1 TRBV20-1 TGCAGTGCCGGGACCCTTGCGGGAGTTGAAGCTTTCTTT CSAGTLAGVEAFF
TRBD1 . TRBJ2-7 TRBV20-1 TGCAGTGGCTCAGACAGGGTCTACGAGCAGTACTTC CSGSDRVYEQYF
. . TRBJ2-3 TRBV28 TGTGCCAGCAAGGTTCCCACTGTGGGTGATACGCAGTATTTT CASKVPTVGDTQYF
. few TRBJ2-7 TRBV6-5 TGTGCCAGCAGCCAAGACAGGCCCAGACTATACTACGAGCAGTACTTC CASSQDRPRLYYEQYF
. . TRBJ2-1 TRBV2 TGTGCCAGCATGAGGGGCCTAACAGGCTCCTACAATGAGCAGTTCTTC CASMRGLTGSYNEQFF
TRBD2 . TRBJ2-3 TRBV2 TGTGCCAGCAAAGAGATTAGCGGGTATTCTACTACAGATACGCAGTATTTT CASKEISGYSTTDTQYF
. . TRBJ1-1 TRBV30 TGTGCCTGGAGTGGTTTAGCTAGAGCTTTCTTT CAWSGLARAFF
. . TRBJ2-3 TRBV4-1 TGCGCCAGCAGCCAACCCAGGACCGGATCAGATACGCAGTATTTT CASSQPRTGSDTQYF
. few TRBJ2-5 TRBV7-8 TGTGCCAGCAGCCGTGGGGGTGGCGTGGCGAAGACCCAGTACTTC CASSRGGGVAKTQYF